Listed here are 19 T cell receptor beta chains from one sample, sequenced in a study of blood T cell repertoires in COVID-19. The repertoire was sequenced with immunoSEQ multiplex PCR; TCRdb's copy has only in-frame clones and lacks some. The sample yields tens of thousands of clones, about 85% seen once. The sequenced sample consisted of peripheral blood. Receptors originate from a man aged 55 to 69 with acute or convalescent COVID-19.

This chain joins TRBV9 and TRBJ1-6, with a possible D match to TRBD1 (6 bases). Looked up from germline, CDR1 is SGDLS and CDR2 is YYNGEE. The CDR3 is made up of 16 amino acids. Trimming cost V 4 bases and J 3 bases, with 14 bases left between them. DNA of the CDR3: TGTGCCAGCAGCCCCCGGACGGACAGCTATAATTCACCCCTCCACTTT. Protein sequence: CASSPRTDSYNSPLHF.

The rearrangement joins TRBV3-1 (or the pseudogene TRBV3-2) to TRBJ2-1; TRBD1 might be the D (6 bases). The germline gives CDR1 LGHDT, CDR2 YNNKEL (reference sequence). The length of the CDR3 is 14 residues. Trimming removed 1 base from V and 4 bases from J, with 8 bases in between. CDR3 sequence (DNA): TGTGCCAGCAGCCAAGTGGGACATTACAATGAGCAGTTCTTC. Translating gives CASSQVGHYNEQFF.

The V gene is TRBV7-2, the J gene TRBJ2-1, with 9 bases lining up with TRBD2. The CDR3 spans 15 residues. Per germline, CDR1 SGHTA and CDR2 FQGNSA. V shed 5 bases and J 2 bases; nucleotides not matched to a gene: 4. CDR3 nucleotides: TGTGCCAGCAGCCTGACTAGCGGAACCTACAATGAGCAGTTCTTC. Translation gives CASSLTSGTYNEQFF.

The chain combines TRBV5-1 with TRBJ2-7; 10 bases map to TRBD2. The length of the CDR3 is 18 residues. J lost 2 bases, V lost 0 bases, and 11 bases had no gene match. Germline CDR1 is SGHRS and CDR2 is YFSETQ. The CDR3 bases are TGCGCCAGCAGCTTGGAAAGGTCTAGCGGGAGTTACGCCTACGAGCAGTACTTC. It yields the protein CASSLERSSGSYAYEQYF.

Only a few counts were recorded for this clone. The V and J genes are TRBV4-1 and TRBJ1-5; the match to TRBD1 covers 8 bases. J lost 1 base, V lost 0 bases, and 11 bases had no gene match. The CDR3 is made up of 19 amino acids. The V gene's germline CDR1 is MGHRA and CDR2 YSYEKL. The CDR3: CASSQDPLPGGWSNQPQHF. CDR3 in DNA: TGCGCCAGCAGCCAAGATCCCCTGCCAGGGGGCTGGAGCAATCAGCCCCAGCATTTT.

The chain couples TRBV7-9 to TRBJ1-2; 12 bases line up with TRBD1. Germline V gene sequence: CDR1 SEHNR, CDR2 FQNEAQ (reference sequence). The V and J ends lost 5 bases and 6 bases, in that order; junction bases with no gene match: 7. The CDR3 spans 15 residues. CDR3 bases: TGTGCCAGCAGCGGGCGCCGGGACAGGGGGCATGGCTACACCTTC. Its protein product is CASSGRRDRGHGYTF.

CDR3 bases: TGTGCCAGCAGCCCCAGGGGCTACAACAATGAGCAGTTCTTC. This gives the protein CASSPRGYNNEQFF. V and J are TRBV6-5 and TRBJ2-1; the D gene is possibly TRBD1 (6 bases). This CDR3 comprises 14 residues. CDR1 and CDR2 (germline): MNHEY, SVGAGI. Deletions cut 6 bases from V and 5 bases from J, with 14 bases between.

The count of this clone is one. The chain carries TRBV5-1 and TRBJ2-7; 9 nucleotides agree with TRBD1. Germline CDR1 is SGHRS and CDR2 is YFSETQ. The junction had 2 bases not matched to a gene; V was cut back by 4 bases and J by 0 bases. CDR3 length: 14 residues. The CDR3 DNA is TGCGCCAGCAGCCAGACAGGGGGCTCCTACGAGCAGTACTTC. It translates to CASSQTGGSYEQYF.

This clone has only a few counts. V and J are TRBV7-3 and TRBJ2-1; 7 bases match TRBD1. V shed 2 bases, J shed 10 bases, and the junction held 8 bases outside the gene matches. CDR3 length: 14 residues. CDR1 SGHTA and CDR2 FQGTGA come from the germline V gene. CDR3: CASSLWQGDGEQFF. CDR3 nucleotide sequence: TGTGCCAGCAGCTTATGGCAGGGGGACGGGGAGCAGTTCTTC.

This clone was recorded only once. The chain uses TRBV3-1 (or the pseudogene TRBV3-2) and TRBJ1-2; 7 nucleotides match TRBD1. The CDR3 length is 13 residues. The ends lost 0 bases at V and 7 bases at J; junction bases unmatched: 2. Germline V gene lookup returns CDR1 LGHDT and CDR2 YNNKEL (reference sequence). The CDR3 loop reads CASSQDSGGGYTF. The CDR3 coding sequence is TGTGCCAGCAGCCAAGATTCAGGGGGTGGCTACACCTTC.

The chain joins TRBV30 to TRBJ1-1, with 7 nucleotides matching TRBD1. The ends lost 4 bases at V and 5 bases at J; junction bases unmatched: 10. In germline, CDR1 is GTSNPN, CDR2 SVGIG (reference sequence). CDR3 length: 14 amino acids. The DNA of the CDR3 is TGTGCCTGGACCCGGACAGGATTGGGGACTGAAGCTTTCTTT. Translating it yields CAWTRTGLGTEAFF.

Remarks on this clone: Other DNA sequences in the sample encode the same CDR3. The rearrangement links TRBV6-5 to TRBJ1-3, with unresolved D. Trimming removed 10 bases from V and 0 bases from J, with 7 bases in between. Germline V CDR1 and CDR2: MNHEY, SVGAGI. The CDR3 consists of 12 residues. The CDR3 sequence: CATHSSGNTIYF. CDR3 DNA: TGTGCCACTCATAGCTCTGGAAACACCATATATTTT.

CDR3 residues: CASSPLDRQETQYF. The CDR3 DNA reads as TGTGCCAGCAGCCCCTTAGACAGACAAGAGACCCAGTACTTC. The chain employs TRBV11-3 and TRBJ2-5; weak D call: TRBD1 (5 bases). Germline lookup yields CDR1 SGHNT and CDR2 YENEEA. The CDR3 is 14 amino acids. Deletions cut 5 bases from V and 2 bases from J, with 12 bases between.

V and J are TRBV5-1 and TRBJ2-6; 8 bases are a match to TRBD1. The V segment lost 4 bases and the J segment 1 base; nucleotides outside the gene matches: 10. The CDR3 totals 18 residues. Per germline, CDR1 SGHRS and CDR2 YFSETQ. CDR3 sequence (DNA): TGCGCCAGCAGCCCCTGGACAGGGATCTCGTCTGGGGCCAACGTCCTGACTTTC. Protein product: CASSPWTGISSGANVLTF.

This clone was detected only a few times. The chain links TRBV27 to TRBJ1-1; the D gene is possibly TRBD1 (6 bases). From germline, CDR1 is MNHEY and CDR2 SMNVEV (reference sequence). V lost 5 bases, J lost 5 bases, and 12 bases lay in between. The CDR3 runs 13 residues. Written as DNA, the CDR3 is TGTGCCAGCAGTCCATGGGGGCGTACTGAAGCTTTCTTT. Translation gives CASSPWGRTEAFF.

The chain joins TRBV9 to TRBJ2-3; 11 bases are shared with TRBD2. Germline lookup yields CDR1 SGDLS and CDR2 YYNGEE. Unmatched junction bases numbered 11, after V lost 0 bases and J lost 5 bases. The CDR3 has 18 residues. CDR3 DNA sequence: TGTGCCAGCAGCGTAGCAGGGACTAGCGGATCGGTGGGAGATACGCAGTATTTT. Encoded protein: CASSVAGTSGSVGDTQYF.

The genes are TRBV27 and TRBJ1-2; TRBD1 agrees at 7 bases. The ends lost 5 bases at V and 1 base at J; junction bases unmatched: 4. The V gene's germline CDR1 is MNHEY and CDR2 SMNVEV (reference sequence). This CDR3 is 14 amino acids long. The CDR3: CASSPGQINYGYTF. CDR3 nucleotide sequence: TGTGCCAGCAGTCCGGGACAGATTAACTATGGCTACACCTTC.

CDR3 residues: CASRWTSGSWRGQYF. The CDR3 bases are TGTGCCAGCAGATGGACTAGCGGGAGCTGGCGGGGGCAGTATTTT. The chain uses TRBV2 and TRBJ2-3, with TRBD2 identical over 13 bases. Looked up from germline, CDR1 is SNHLY and CDR2 is FYNNEI. J gave up 11 bases and V 6 bases, and 11 bases lay outside the gene matches. The CDR3 has 15 residues.

Here the CDR3 DNA reads TGTGCCAGCAGTTGGACAGCCTACGAGCAGTACTTC. Residues: CASSWTAYEQYF. The chain has TRBV2 and TRBJ2-7; tentative D call: TRBD1 (6 bases). The CDR3 totals 12 residues. V gave up 5 bases and J gave up 2 bases, with 7 bases separating them. The V gene's germline CDR1 is SNHLY and CDR2 FYNNEI.